One sample yielded the 14 T cell receptor beta chains listed below, sequenced in a study of T-cell reconstitution after alpha-beta-depleted transplantation in children. Unique molecular identifiers were incorporated when the TCRbeta library was constructed. TCRdb re-called the PCR reads through MiXCR, storing one row per CDR3 protein. The profile shows 300,000 to 350,000 distinct CDR3 sequences, 23% of them singletons. The sequences come from PBMCs, mostly from graft donor cells, collected 180 days after TCRalphabeta/CD19-depleted stem cell transplant. These receptors originate from a male patient aged 10-17 years who had a stem cell transplant for acute lymphoblastic leukemia, so the T cells may come from the graft donor.

The chain links TRBV7-9 to TRBJ2-7; maybe TRBD1 (6 bases). The germline V gene has CDR1 SEHNR and CDR2 FQNEAQ (reference sequence). The CDR3 length is 15 residues. V dropped 4 bases and J dropped 6 bases, with 19 bases sitting between them. DNA for the CDR3: TGTGCCAGCAGCTCTCCGGGACGCGGACAGCTCGAGCAGTACTTC. Residues: CASSSPGRGQLEQYF.

The rearrangement joins TRBV12-3 or TRBV12-4 to TRBJ1-2; TRBD1 might be the D (5 bases). The V gene lost 6 bases and the J gene lost 4 bases, with 12 bases spanning the gap. This CDR3 has 13 amino acids. The CDR3 coding sequence is TGTGCCAGCAGACTCAGGGAAGTCTATGGCTACACCTTC. It is translated as CASRLREVYGYTF.

This clonotype was detected only a few times. The CDR3 loop reads CASSLSSFTEAFF. The CDR3 DNA follows: TGTGCCAGCAGTTTATCGAGCTTCACTGAAGCTTTCTTT. This chain joins TRBV27 and TRBJ1-1, with D unclear. The CDR3 spans 13 residues. V dropped 0 bases and J dropped 4 bases, with 6 bases sitting between them. Germline V lookup: CDR1 MNHEY, CDR2 SMNVEV (reference sequence).

This clonotype showed up many times. This chain connects TRBV5-1 to TRBJ2-1; D is unresolved. Germline values: CDR1 SGHRS, CDR2 YFSETQ. The CDR3 has 11 residues. V lost 7 bases and J lost 8, with 10 bases in between. DNA for the CDR3: TGCGCCAGCGGGGATCGTTATGAGCAGTTCTTC. Translated, it gives CASGDRYEQFF. The full variable domain, rest sourced from reference TRBV5-1 and TRBJ2-1, is KAGVTQTPRYLIKTRGQQVTLSCSPISGHRSVSWYQQTPGQGLQFLFEYFSETQRNKGNFPGRFSGRQFSNSRSEMNVSTLELGDSALYLCASGDRYEQFFGPGTRLTVL.

V and J are TRBV5-4 and TRBJ1-2; tentative D call: TRBD1 (6 bases). Trimming cost V 7 bases and J 2 bases, with 18 bases left between them. The germline gives CDR1 SGHNT, CDR2 YYREEE (reference sequence). The CDR3 has 15 residues. The chain's CDR3 is CASPTPTGPNYGYTF. The CDR3 region has the DNA TGTGCCAGCCCAACCCCGACAGGCCCGAACTATGGCTACACCTTC.

This clonotype was counted between two and nine times. The chain combines TRBV7-3 with TRBJ1-1; TRBD1 matches 7 bases. V shed 2 bases, J shed 7 bases, and the junction held 4 bases outside the gene matches. Germline-derived CDR1 and CDR2 are SGHTA and FQGTGA. The CDR3 contains 13 residues. The CDR3 region is CASSLVGDSEAFF. The DNA for the CDR3 is TGTGCCAGCAGCTTAGTTGGGGACAGTGAAGCTTTCTTT. Complete variable domain (other parts from reference TRBV7-3 and TRBJ1-1): GAGVSQTPSNKVTEKGKYVELRCDPISGHTALYWYRQSLGQGPEFLIYFQGTGAADDSGLPNDRFFAVRPEGSVSTLKIQRTERGDSAVYLCASSLVGDSEAFFGQGTRLTVV.

The V and J genes are TRBV11-3 and TRBJ2-1, with 7 positions matching TRBD2. Germline V gene lookup returns CDR1 SGHNT and CDR2 YENEEA. This CDR3 region has 15 residues. V gave up 5 bases and J gave up 2 bases; unmatched junction bases: 6. CDR3 sequence: CASSPGTTAYNEQFF. The CDR3 nucleotides read TGTGCCAGCAGCCCCGGGACTACCGCCTACAATGAGCAGTTCTTC.

This rearrangement joins TRBV28 to TRBJ2-2; the D is unclear. Per the germline V gene, CDR1 is MDHEN and CDR2 is SYDVKM. V dropped 8 bases and J dropped 8 bases, with 9 bases sitting between them. CDR3 length: 11 residues. CDR3 bases: TGTGCCAGCCATACTGCTGGGGAGCTGTTTTTT. This translates into CASHTAGELFF.

About this clonotype itself: Its ends do not fully match the called genes, so a read error is possible. The genes are TRBV3-1 and TRBJ2-3; TRBD1 might be the D (6 bases). From germline, CDR1 is LGHDT and CDR2 YNNKEL (reference sequence). The CDR3 has 15 residues. The CDR3 is CASGQGGPPTDTQYF. CDR3 sequence (DNA): TGTGCCAGCGGCCAAGGGGGTCCCCCCACAGATACGCAGTATTTT.

The DNA of the CDR3 is TGTGCCAGCACCTCCTTGGGGACTAGCGGGACTTTCACAGATACGCAGTATTTT. Its translation is CASTSLGTSGTFTDTQYF. The chain links TRBV12-3 or TRBV12-4 to TRBJ2-3; 13 bases are shared with TRBD2. V gave up 7 bases and J gave up 2 bases; unmatched junction bases: 12. The CDR3 runs to 18 residues.

A few counts support this clonotype. V and J are TRBV29-1 and TRBJ2-3; TRBD1 agrees at 7 bases. V was pared by 4 bases and J by 7 bases, with 8 bases of the junction left unmatched. The CDR3 has 13 amino acids. Germline CDR1 reads SQVTM; CDR2 reads ANQGSEA. The CDR3 sequence is CSVAVQGVNTQYF. In DNA, the CDR3 is TGCAGCGTTGCCGTGCAGGGGGTGAATACGCAGTATTTT.

The chain carries TRBV7-2 and TRBJ1-1, with D possibly matching TRBD1 (5 bases). CDR3 length equals 15 residues. The V gene's germline CDR1 is SGHTA and CDR2 FQGNSA. V was clipped by 2 bases and J by 1 base, with 11 bases between them. CDR3 sequence: CASSLTRGWNTEAFF. CDR3 DNA: TGTGCCAGCAGCTTAACTCGGGGGTGGAACACTGAAGCTTTCTTT.

The V call is TRBV5-1, the J call TRBJ1-4; no reliable D call. CDR3 length: 14 residues. The V end was cut by 0 bases, the J end by 6 bases, with 9 bases between. Germline values: CDR1 SGHRS, CDR2 YFSETQ. The CDR3 DNA sequence: TGCGCCAGCAGCTTGGCCGGGGAGGATGAAAAACTGTTTTTT. Translated: CASSLAGEDEKLFF.

The V call is TRBV11-2, the J call TRBJ1-1; the match to TRBD1 covers 7 bases. The CDR3 sequence is 15 residues long. Germline CDR1 SGHAT, CDR2 FQNNGV. V was pared by 3 bases and J by 2 bases, with 6 bases of the junction left unmatched. Written as DNA, the CDR3 is TGTGCCAGCAGCTTCGACAGGGCCCGTAACACTGAAGCTTTCTTT. Amino acids: CASSFDRARNTEAFF.